This T cell receptor (beta chain) was found in a study of PD-L1 blockade in urothelial cancer. Whole-study context: Samples came from 3 weeks, at the second dose, and 6 weeks into treatment. Researchers found blood samples held a median of 141,255 T cells.

Trimming shortened V by 4 bases and J by 4 bases, and 12 bases separated the two germline ends. Germline CDR1 and CDR2: SNHLY and FYNNEI. The length of the CDR3 is 14 residues. Study findings and constraints: Tumor-associated TCR clones expanded more in blood at 3 weeks in patients with durable benefit.

Stated time point: pretreatment peripheral blood. With regard to this clone: What it binds is not known.

Generated by immunoSEQ multiplex PCR, the TCRdb table keeps only in-frame clones and is missing some. Of some 52,000 clones detected, around 75% appear once; the ten largest clones hold 4%. Sample: PBMCs, taken around atezolizumab (anti-PD-L1) treatment. This sequence originates from a man in his 70s with urothelial cancer. This chain links TRBV2 with TRBJ2-3; possibly TRBD2 for D (5 bases). This CDR3 is CASSVGGSADTQYF. CDR3 nucleotides: TGTGCCAGCAGTGTGGGCGGGTCCGCAGATACGCAGTATTTT.